This T cell receptor beta chain was retrieved from a study of OX40 agonist ivuxolimab in advanced cancers. Looking at the study overall: A diagnosis of hepatocellular carcinoma, melanoma, renal cell or head and neck cancer was present in dose-escalation patients. Participants averaged roughly 57 years of age (range about 23 to 79) and were under 90% male.

In its sample, this clone was seen once. The protocol was immunoSEQ multiplex PCR, while the TCRdb copy is restricted to in-frame clones and leaves out a portion. Among about 93,000 clones, 75% to 95% were seen once, and the ten largest hold 2% to 3%. V was trimmed by 2 bases and J by 0 bases, leaving 14 bases between them. The CDR3 has 16 residues. Germline V CDR1 and CDR2: MGHRA, YSYEKL. The chain recombines TRBV4-1 with TRBJ2-7; D is unresolved. The sequence was obtained from an adult with an advanced solid tumor such as melanoma, head and neck, liver or kidney cancer. The sequencing here drew on CD4+ or CD8+ T cells sorted from blood, taken in a trial of the OX40 agonist ivuxolimab. The CDR3 loop is CASSQFSLSSSYEQYF. The CDR3 region has the DNA TGCGCCAGCAGCCAATTTAGCCTTTCATCCTCCTACGAGCAGTACTTC.